This passage covers 15 T cell receptor beta chains from one sample sequenced in a study of T cell repertoires in cytomegalovirus infection. TCRdb used MiXCR to reprocess the reads, holding one entry per CDR3 protein. The sample consists of 370,000 or so distinct CDR3 sequences, about 34% of them appearing once. For these TCRs, the target antigens are not known. The sample was cultured PBMCs, taken from culture after CMV antigen stimulation. The receptors were sampled from a human donor in good health (CMV status not recorded). Some clones in this sample may be carry-over from other donors' samples.

The CDR3 coding sequence is TGTGCTAGTGGTCCTCATGGGACTAGCGGGAGGCCAGCGAACACCGGGGAGCTGTTTTTT. This encodes CASGPHGTSGRPANTGELFF. V and J are TRBV12-5 and TRBJ2-2; 15 nucleotides match TRBD2. The V gene's germline CDR1 is LGHNT and CDR2 FRNRAP. Unmatched junction bases numbered 10, after V lost 5 bases and J lost 0 bases. The CDR3 is made up of 20 amino acids. The full variable domain, its missing parts supplied by reference TRBV12-5 and TRBJ2-2, is DARVTQTPRHKVTEMGQEVTMRCQPILGHNTVFWYRQTMMQGLELLAYFRNRAPLDDSGMPKDRFSAEMPDATLATLKIQPSEPRDSAVYFCASGPHGTSGRPANTGELFFGEGSRLTVL.

The V and J genes are TRBV4-1 and TRBJ1-2, with a tentative D call TRBD1 (6 bases). Trimming removed 1 base from V and 0 bases from J, with 9 bases in between. The germline gives CDR1 MGHRA, CDR2 YSYEKL. CDR3 length: 15 amino acids. The CDR3 DNA reads as TGCGCCAGCAGCCAAGGGGACAAAGCTAACTATGGCTACACCTTC. This gives the protein CASSQGDKANYGYTF.

This clonotype was picked up one time. The rearrangement links TRBV6-6 to TRBJ1-4; D ambiguous. CDR3 length: 14 residues. The germline gives CDR1 MNHNY, CDR2 SVGAGI (reference sequence). Trimming stripped 6 bases from V and 7 bases from J, with 15 bases between. The chain's CDR3 is CASRHIQMAEKLFF. In nucleotides, the CDR3 is TGTGCCAGCAGACACATTCAGATGGCTGAAAAACTGTTTTTT.

Ten or more counts support this clonotype. The gene calls are TRBV7-2 and TRBJ2-7; 8 positions agree with TRBD2. From germline, CDR1 is SGHTA and CDR2 FQGNSA. V was clipped by 2 bases and J by 0 bases; unmatched bases: 0. The CDR3 spans 14 residues. The CDR3 region is CASSLLAGSYEQYF. For the CDR3, the DNA is TGTGCCAGCAGCTTACTAGCGGGCTCCTACGAGCAGTACTTC.

CDR3 sequence reads: CATASGRNYEQYV. The CDR3 region has the DNA TGTGCCACCGCTAGCGGGAGAAACTACGAGCAGTACGTC. The rearrangement joins TRBV11-2 to TRBJ2-7; 10 bases fit TRBD2. V gave up 10 bases and J gave up 3 bases; unmatched junction bases: 6. This CDR3 comprises 13 residues. CDR1 is SGHAT, CDR2 FQNNGV, per germline.

V gene TRBV7-9 combines with J gene TRBJ2-1, with 9 bases fitting TRBD2. Germline values: CDR1 SEHNR, CDR2 FQNEAQ (reference sequence). After removal of 8 bases from V and 2 bases from J, the junction contained 7 bases not matched to a gene. The CDR3 is 15 amino acids. The CDR3, as DNA: TGTGCCAGCCGAAAGGCGGGAGGGCCCTACAATGAGCAGTTCTTC. This codes for CASRKAGGPYNEQFF. The full variable domain, rest sourced from reference TRBV7-9 and TRBJ2-1, is DTGVSQNPRHKITKRGQNVTFRCDPISEHNRLYWYRQTLGQGPEFLTYFQNEAQLEKSRLLSDRFSAERPKGSFSTLEIQRTEQGDSAMYLCASRKAGGPYNEQFFGPGTRLTVL.

V is TRBV7-9 and J is TRBJ1-1; D possibly corresponds to TRBD1 (5 bases). The germline V gene has CDR1 SEHNR and CDR2 FQNEAQ (reference sequence). CDR3 length: 14 residues. V dropped 5 bases and J dropped 1 base, with 11 bases sitting between them. CDR3 sequence: CASSPRDGNTEAFF. CDR3 nucleotide sequence: TGTGCCAGCAGCCCCCGGGACGGGAACACTGAAGCTTTCTTT.

Only a few counts were recorded for this clonotype. This chain links TRBV18 with TRBJ2-1; the match to TRBD2 covers 12 bases. This CDR3 has 15 residues. CDR1 is KGHSH and CDR2 is LQKENI in the germline V gene. Trimming took 3 bases from V and 7 from J; bases not matched to a gene: 4. CDR3 region: CASSPRLAGENEQFF. CDR3 DNA: TGTGCCAGCTCACCGCGACTAGCGGGAGAAAATGAGCAGTTCTTC.

The chain combines TRBV3-1 with TRBJ2-7; D is undetermined. CDR3 size: 13 residues. With 3 bases removed from V and 6 bases from J, the gap between germline ends came to 12 bases. Germline CDR1 is LGHDT and CDR2 is YNNKEL (reference sequence). Here the CDR3 DNA reads TGTGCCAGCAGCCAGAAGCCCTCGTTCGAGCAGTACGTC. Its translation: CASSQKPSFEQYV.

The chain uses TRBV15 and TRBJ2-1; a weak D match, TRBD2 (5 bases). Germline CDR1 reads LNHNV; CDR2 reads YYDKDF (reference sequence). V shed 7 bases and J shed 5 bases, with 12 bases lying between them. The CDR3 runs 13 residues. The CDR3 region is CATITGYNNEQFF. The DNA for the CDR3 is TGTGCCACCATCACGGGATACAACAATGAGCAGTTCTTC.

In this sample, this clonotype turned up a few times. The V gene is TRBV6-5, the J gene TRBJ2-2, with TRBD2 matching 7 bases. This CDR3 contains 16 residues. With 1 base clipped from V and 1 base from J, the junction kept 3 bases outside the gene matches. Germline V gene data show CDR1 as MNHEY and CDR2 as SVGAGI. The CDR3 sequence is CASSYFPSGNTGELFF. In DNA form, the CDR3 reads TGTGCCAGCAGTTACTTCCCTAGCGGGAACACCGGGGAGCTGTTTTTT.

In its sample, this clonotype was seen a few times. The rearrangement joins TRBV7-9 to TRBJ1-5; D remains unclear. Germline V gene data show CDR1 as SEHNR and CDR2 as FQNEAQ (reference sequence). CDR3 length equals 13 residues. V lost 5 bases and J lost 1, with 6 bases in between. In nucleotides, the CDR3 is TGTGCCAGCAGCCGAGAAAGCAATCAGCCCCAGCATTTT. Its protein is CASSRESNQPQHF.

A few counts support this clonotype. The chain links TRBV12-3 or TRBV12-4 to TRBJ1-2; the D is unclear. The ends were cut back, 1 base at V and 7 bases at J, with 10 bases in the middle. CDR3 length: 13 residues. CDR3 sequence: CASSLGTQVGYTF. In nucleotides, the CDR3 is TGTGCCAGCAGTTTAGGGACCCAAGTTGGCTACACCTTC.

This sequence joins TRBV9 and TRBJ1-1, with 7 bases matching TRBD1. Trimming cost V 4 bases and J 3 bases; bases outside gene matches: 9. The CDR3 length is 15 residues. Germline CDR1 is SGDLS and CDR2 is YYNGEE. The chain's CDR3 is CASSREVGGYTEAFF. The CDR3, as DNA: TGTGCCAGCAGCCGAGAAGTAGGGGGCTACACTGAAGCTTTCTTT.

This clonotype appeared once. The V gene is TRBV6-9, the J gene TRBJ1-5, with D perhaps matching TRBD1 (5 bases). The CDR3 spans 15 residues. The V gene lost 3 bases and the J gene lost 4 bases, with 13 bases spanning the gap. Germline V gene sequence: CDR1 MNHGY, CDR2 SVAAGI. The CDR3 region has the DNA TGTGCCAGCAGTTACCCTGCCGGGGGAAATCAGCCCCAGCATTTT. Protein product: CASSYPAGGNQPQHF.